These 29 T cell receptor beta chains originate from one sample sequenced in a study of molecular identifiers for immune sequencing clone quantification. TCRdb processed the PCR reads anew with MiXCR; each CDR3 protein has one entry. Of 400,000 to 600,000 distinct CDR3 sequences detected, around 23% appear once; the ten largest clones hold about 0.75%. Sequencing was carried out using naive CD8+ T cells from blood, with Jurkat cell RNA spiked in. Subset given: FACS-sorted CD8+CD4-CCR7+CD45RA+ naive T cells. These receptors were obtained from a human donor in good health. Some libraries in this study had Jurkat cell RNA spiked in.

This clonotype was counted only a few times. The chain employs TRBV28 and TRBJ2-2; either TRBD1 or TRBD2 may fit D (5 bases each). This CDR3 has 14 amino acids. Trimming shortened V by 7 bases and J by 2 bases, and 11 bases separated the two germline ends. Germline V gene lookup returns CDR1 MDHEN and CDR2 SYDVKM. CDR3 in amino acids: CASTSGPNTGELFF. The CDR3 DNA follows: TGTGCCAGCACCTCGGGACCAAACACCGGGGAGCTGTTTTTT.

With respect to this clonotype: The junction departs from the called germline gene at one end, perhaps through a read error. This chain links TRBV9 with TRBJ1-3; no clear D gene. This CDR3 comprises 13 residues. Germline CDR1 SGDLS, CDR2 YYNGEE. The CDR3 region is CASSGGSGITIYF. The CDR3 DNA reads TGTGCCAGCAGCGGCGGCTCTGGAATCACCATATATTTT.

The chain uses TRBV7-9 and TRBJ2-7; the match to TRBD1 covers 7 bases. Trimming cost V 5 bases and J 2 bases; bases outside gene matches: 9. The length of the CDR3 is 15 residues. Germline CDR1 and CDR2: SEHNR and FQNEAQ (reference sequence). The CDR3: CASSQEVGQAYEQYF. The CDR3 nucleotides read TGTGCCAGCAGCCAAGAGGTAGGACAGGCCTACGAGCAGTACTTC. The full variable domain, its missing parts supplied by reference TRBV7-9 and TRBJ2-7, is DTGVSQNPRHKITKRGQNVTFRCDPISEHNRLYWYRQTLGQGPEFLTYFQNEAQLEKSRLLSDRFSAERPKGSFSTLEIQRTEQGDSAMYLCASSQEVGQAYEQYFGPGTRLTVT.

This clonotype was counted only a few times. This chain joins TRBV28 and TRBJ1-5, with TRBD1 matching over 7 bases. This CDR3 has 14 amino acids. The germline V gene has CDR1 MDHEN and CDR2 SYDVKM. V was pared by 6 bases and J by 4 bases, with 6 bases of the junction left unmatched. The CDR3 coding sequence is TGTGCCAGCAGAGTGGGGACAGTTAATCAGCCCCAGCATTTT. Protein: CASRVGTVNQPQHF.

The table lists this clonotype with many counts. The chain links TRBV5-1 to TRBJ2-5; 8 bases line up with TRBD1. The CDR3 covers 15 residues. In germline, CDR1 is SGHRS, CDR2 YFSETQ. V was clipped by 4 bases and J by 2 bases; unmatched bases: 7. The CDR3 region is CASSLDRGAQETQYF. CDR3 nucleotide sequence: TGCGCCAGCAGCCTAGACAGGGGTGCTCAAGAGACCCAGTACTTC. The variable domain in full, completed from reference TRBV5-1 and TRBJ2-5, reads KAGVTQTPRYLIKTRGQQVTLSCSPISGHRSVSWYQQTPGQGLQFLFEYFSETQRNKGNFPGRFSGRQFSNSRSEMNVSTLELGDSALYLCASSLDRGAQETQYFGPGTRLLVL.

This chain joins TRBV7-6 and TRBJ2-3; TRBD2 aligns across 7 bases. With V trimmed by 5 bases and J by 2 bases, 7 bases remained unmatched. The CDR3 extends over 15 amino acids. Germline CDR1 is SGHVS and CDR2 is FNYEAQ. CDR3 sequence (DNA): TGTGCCAGCAGCAGCGGGGACTACACCACAGATACGCAGTATTTT. Its translation is CASSSGDYTTDTQYF.

Turning to this clonotype: Germline and junction disagree at one end, which may indicate a read error. The chain employs TRBV28 and TRBJ2-4; no firm D call. This CDR3 is 14 amino acids long. The V gene's germline CDR1 is MDHEN and CDR2 SYDVKM. CDR3 DNA sequence: TGTGCCAGCAGTCCCCTGGGTCTTGGAAACACTCAGTACTTC. This encodes CASSPLGLGNTQYF.

In its sample, this clonotype was seen a few times. The J gene is TRBJ2-5, the V gene TRBV28; D is possibly TRBD1 or TRBD2 (6 bases each). Trimming cost V 5 bases and J 1 base, with 14 bases left between them. The germline V gene has CDR1 MDHEN and CDR2 SYDVKM. The CDR3 consists of 15 residues. The CDR3 coding sequence is TGTGCCAGCAGTGTGGTGTGGGGGGCCCAAGAGACCCAGTACTTC. Protein: CASSVVWGAQETQYF.

This clonotype showed up just a few times. V gene TRBV3-1 combines with J gene TRBJ2-7, with 8 bases fitting TRBD2. The CDR3 spans 15 residues. Trimming cost V 4 bases and J 2 bases; bases outside gene matches: 7. The germline V gene has CDR1 LGHDT and CDR2 YNNKEL (reference sequence). CDR3 in amino acids: CASSPSSGSAYEQYF. The CDR3 region has the DNA TGTGCCAGCAGCCCCTCTAGCGGGTCTGCCTACGAGCAGTACTTC.

Points on this clonotype: Just one base apart from a much larger clone, this may be a read error. The V call is TRBV27, the J call TRBJ2-7; D may be TRBD2 (6 bases). V lost 7 bases and J 0 bases, leaving 16 bases between the germline ends. This CDR3 is 15 amino acids long. Germline-derived CDR1 and CDR2 are MNHEY and SMNVEV (reference sequence). The CDR3 sequence: CASTSLAWTSYEQYF. As DNA, the CDR3 is TGTGCCAGCACGAGCCTAGCGTGGACCTCCTACGAGCAGTACTTC.

A note on this clonotype: Since no conserved phenylalanine or tryptophan closes the CDR3, a read error is the likely cause. The CDR3 spells CASGLSSGANVLTV. DNA of the CDR3: TGTGCGAGCGGGTTAAGCTCTGGGGCGAACGTCCTGACTGTC. The gene calls are TRBV7-2 and TRBJ2-6, with a tentative D call TRBD2 (6 bases). The CDR3 runs to 14 residues. Looked up from germline, CDR1 is SGHTA and CDR2 is FQGNSA.

V gene TRBV4-1 combines with J gene TRBJ2-5; 9 bases fit TRBD2. Germline V gene data show CDR1 as MGHRA and CDR2 as YSYEKL. V lost 2 bases and J lost 3; bases outside the gene matches: 4. This CDR3 comprises 15 residues. CDR3 amino acids: CASSQTPSGKETQYF. As DNA, the CDR3 is TGCGCCAGCAGCCAAACACCTAGCGGGAAAGAGACCCAGTACTTC.

The table lists this clonotype with a few counts. This chain uses TRBV30 with TRBJ2-1; D is unclear. The CDR3 consists of 12 residues. Trimming cost V 8 bases and J 8 bases, with 16 bases left between them. CDR1 and CDR2 (germline): GTSNPN, SVGIG (reference sequence). CDR3 nucleotides: TGTGCCATCAAGTCACTCCCCCATGAGCAGTTCTTC. Translating it yields CAIKSLPHEQFF.

This clonotype was seen more than once but under ten times. CDR3 DNA: TGTGCCAGCAGCTGGGCCCTAGAGCAGTTCTTC. It is translated as CASSWALEQFF. The chain carries TRBV12-3 or TRBV12-4 and TRBJ2-1; D uncertain. The CDR3 has 11 amino acids. The V and J ends lost 6 bases and 10 bases respectively, with 10 bases between them.

This clonotype was found many times. This sequence joins TRBV5-6 and TRBJ1-5; 7 bases are a match to TRBD1. CDR1 SGHDT and CDR2 YYEEEE come from the germline V gene. The CDR3 extends over 14 amino acids. V was pared by 4 bases and J by 4 bases, with 5 bases of the junction left unmatched. This CDR3 is CASSEMTGNQPQHF. The CDR3 coding sequence is TGTGCCAGCAGCGAGATGACAGGGAATCAGCCCCAGCATTTT.

The V and J genes are TRBV12-3 or TRBV12-4 and TRBJ2-1; tentative D call: TRBD1 (6 bases). There are 16 residues in the CDR3. V lost 7 bases to trimming and J lost 5 bases, with 21 bases between them. The DNA of the CDR3 is TGTGCCAGCACCAAATCGACAGGAACCTTCCACAATGAGCAGTTCTTC. It is translated as CASTKSTGTFHNEQFF.

This clonotype has more than one count but fewer than ten. The chain employs TRBV28 and TRBJ1-5, with D perhaps TRBD1 (5 bases). Germline V gives CDR1 MDHEN, CDR2 SYDVKM. The CDR3 is made up of 11 amino acids. Trimming took 5 bases from V and 7 from J, leaving 6 bases between them. The CDR3 DNA reads as TGTGCCAGCAGTCCAGGGCAGCCCCAGCATTTT. This translates into CASSPGQPQHF.

A remark on this clonotype: This may arise from a read error, as a much more abundant clone is one base away. The V call is TRBV20-1, the J call TRBJ1-4; 7 bases line up with TRBD1. The length of the CDR3 is 15 residues. The germline CDR1 and CDR2 sequences are DFQATT and SNEGSKA (reference sequence). CDR3 coding DNA: TGCAGTGCTAGAGATGAGGGGGCTGGGGAAGAAAAACCGTTTTTT. Protein product: CSARDEGAGEEKPFF.

As to this clonotype: Possible read error: a much larger clone is one base away. The chain recombines TRBV28 with TRBJ2-7, with 7 bases matching TRBD1. Germline CDR1 and CDR2: MDHEN and SYDVKM. The CDR3 covers 14 residues. The DNA of the CDR3 is TGTGCCAGCAGTCCCGGGGACAGCTACTACGTGCAGTACTTC. It is translated as CASSPGDSYYVQYF.

This clonotype was detected many times. The V and J genes are TRBV10-3 and TRBJ2-3; D may be TRBD2 (6 bases). Trimming took off 10 bases at V and 0 bases at J, with 11 bases between the two ends. CDR3 length: 13 amino acids. Germline lookup yields CDR1 ENHRY and CDR2 SYGVKD. The CDR3 region is CANRERSTDTQYF. The CDR3 DNA is TGTGCCAACCGGGAGAGGAGCACAGATACGCAGTATTTT.

This chain links TRBV9 with TRBJ2-7, with 10 nucleotides matching TRBD2. V was pared by 0 bases and J by 4 bases, with 7 bases of the junction left unmatched. The CDR3 has 16 amino acids. The V gene's germline CDR1 is SGDLS and CDR2 YYNGEE. The CDR3 sequence is CASSVVPSGGVYEQYF. The DNA for the CDR3 is TGTGCCAGCAGCGTAGTCCCCAGCGGGGGGGTTTACGAGCAGTACTTC.

At least ten counts were recorded for this clonotype. The V call is TRBV29-1, the J call TRBJ2-5, with D perhaps matching TRBD2 (6 bases). Germline CDR1 SQVTM, CDR2 ANQGSEA. Trimming removed 0 bases at V and 1 base at J, with 6 bases between. The CDR3 covers 13 residues. As DNA, the CDR3 is TGCAGCGTTGAAGAGCGGGGCCAAGAGACCCAGTACTTC. Its protein product is CSVEERGQETQYF.

This clonotype was observed many times. V and J are TRBV4-3 and TRBJ1-1; maybe TRBD1 (5 bases). The CDR3 is 15 amino acids. Germline values: CDR1 LGHNA, CDR2 YSLEER. V dropped 0 bases and J dropped 9 bases, with 17 bases sitting between them. CDR3: CASSQDRLGGTKAFF. CDR3 coding DNA: TGCGCCAGCAGCCAAGATCGTTTGGGGGGGACGAAAGCTTTCTTT.

The table lists this clonotype with many counts. The V and J genes are TRBV4-3 and TRBJ2-3; D not resolved. Trimming removed 0 bases from V and 0 bases from J, with 13 bases in between. Germline values: CDR1 LGHNA, CDR2 YSLEER. There are 17 residues in the CDR3. CDR3 sequence (DNA): TGCGCCAGCAGCCAAGACTCGGCAGGACCTAGCACAGATACGCAGTATTTT. Translation gives CASSQDSAGPSTDTQYF.

Worth noting for this clonotype: An end of the junction does not agree with germline; a read error may underlie this. The gene calls are TRBV28 and TRBJ2-2; D is possibly TRBD1 (6 bases). The CDR3 is 15 amino acids. Germline V lookup: CDR1 MDHEN, CDR2 SYDVKM. CDR3 in amino acids: CASKGAGQYTGEPFF. The CDR3 nucleotides are TGTGCCAGTAAGGGTGCCGGACAGTACACCGGGGAGCCGTTTTTT.

The rearrangement links TRBV12-5 to TRBJ1-2; the D is unclear. Germline V gene data show CDR1 as LGHNT and CDR2 as FRNRAP. This CDR3 is built from 14 residues. Deletions cut 2 bases from V and 0 bases from J, with 7 bases between. The CDR3 nucleotides are TGTGCTAGTGGTTTGCCCCCAGCTAACTATGGCTACACCTTC. As protein: CASGLPPANYGYTF.

This clonotype was detected many times. The rearrangement joins TRBV3-1 to TRBJ1-2; D remains unclear. Per germline, CDR1 LGHDT and CDR2 YNNKEL (reference sequence). The CDR3 has 11 amino acids. With 0 bases removed from V and 4 bases from J, the gap between germline ends came to 0 bases. The CDR3 here is CASSQDYGYTF. In nucleotides, the CDR3 is TGTGCCAGCAGCCAAGACTATGGCTACACCTTC.

This clonotype was seen a single time. One end of the junction fails to match germline, which may point to a read error. The J gene is TRBJ2-4, the V gene TRBV27, with TRBD2 matching 7 bases. The CDR3 is made up of 16 amino acids. The germline V gene has CDR1 MNHEY and CDR2 SMNVEV (reference sequence). CDR3 DNA sequence: TGTGCCAGCAGTCCGACTAGCTTTGGAGCCAAAAACATTCGGTACTTC. Translating gives CASSPTSFGAKNIRYF.

Regarding this clonotype: At one of its ends the junction is not consistent with the germline gene, which may arise from a read error. The genes are TRBV5-1 and TRBJ2-7; TRBD1 matches at 9 bases. The CDR3 is 16 residues long. Germline lookup yields CDR1 SGHRS and CDR2 YFSETQ. CDR3 DNA: TGCGTCAGCAGCCCAGCCCCGGGACAGGGCTCCTACGAGCAGTACTTC. It encodes CVSSPAPGQGSYEQYF. Full variable domain (remainder filled in from reference TRBV5-1 and TRBJ2-7): KAGVTQTPRYLIKTRGQQVTLSCSPISGHRSVSWYQQTPGQGLQFLFEYFSETQRNKGNFPGRFSGRQFSNSRSEMNVSTLELGDSALYLCVSSPAPGQGSYEQYFGPGTRLTVT.